The present T cell receptor (beta chain) was sequenced within a study of T cells in Graves' hyperthyroidism and ophthalmopathy. As regards this clonotype: With a much larger clone just one base away, this may be a read error.

RNA transcripts gave rise to amplified TCR beta CDR3 regions. The TCR CDR3 was amplified in a first-round RT-PCR using the HTBI primer set. TCRdb fed the multiplex PCR reads into MiXCR, producing one record per CDR3 protein. The repertoire holds 690,000 or so distinct CDR3 sequences, with about 19% as singletons. Germline V gene data show CDR1 as SEHNR and CDR2 as FQNEAQ (reference sequence). The CDR3 runs 16 residues. Trimming cost V 0 bases and J 5 bases; bases outside gene matches: 5. This chain links TRBV7-9 with TRBJ2-5; TRBD2 agrees at 11 bases. This TCR came from a woman aged 50 to 60 with Graves' hyperthyroidism that later progressed to Graves' ophthalmopathy. Sequenced input: blood. This CDR3 is CASSLASGGAEETQYF. The CDR3, as DNA: TGTGCCAGCAGCTTAGCTAGCGGGGGGGCCGAGGAGACCCAGTACTTC.